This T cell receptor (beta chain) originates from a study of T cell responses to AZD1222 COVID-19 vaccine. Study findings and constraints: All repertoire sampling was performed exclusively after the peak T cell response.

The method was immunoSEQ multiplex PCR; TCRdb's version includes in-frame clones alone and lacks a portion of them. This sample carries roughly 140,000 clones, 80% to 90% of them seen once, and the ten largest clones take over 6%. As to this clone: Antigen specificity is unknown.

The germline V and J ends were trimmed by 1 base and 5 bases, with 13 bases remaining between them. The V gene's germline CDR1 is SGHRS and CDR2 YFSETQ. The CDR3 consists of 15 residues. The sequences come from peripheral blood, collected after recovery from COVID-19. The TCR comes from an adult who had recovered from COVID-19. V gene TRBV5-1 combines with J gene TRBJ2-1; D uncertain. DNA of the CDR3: TGCGCCAGCAGCTTGTCGTCGAGTCTGGACAATGAGCAGTTCTTC. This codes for CASSLSSSLDNEQFF.